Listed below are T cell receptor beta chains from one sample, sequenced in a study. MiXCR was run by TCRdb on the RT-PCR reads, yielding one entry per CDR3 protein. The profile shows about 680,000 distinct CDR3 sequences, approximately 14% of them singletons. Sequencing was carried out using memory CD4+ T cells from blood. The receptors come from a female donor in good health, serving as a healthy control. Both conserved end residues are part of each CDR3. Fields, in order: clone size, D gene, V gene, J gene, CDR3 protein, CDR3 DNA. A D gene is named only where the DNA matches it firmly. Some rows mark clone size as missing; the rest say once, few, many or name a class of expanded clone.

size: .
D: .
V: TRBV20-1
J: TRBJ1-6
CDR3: CSARGWQENSPLHF
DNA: TGCAGTGCTAGAGGCTGGCAGGAGAATTCACCCCTCCACTTT

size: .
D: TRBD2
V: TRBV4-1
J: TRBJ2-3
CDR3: CASSRHGGEIGTDTQYF
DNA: TGCGCCAGCAGCCGGCATGGGGGGGAGATTGGCACAGATACGCAGTATTTT

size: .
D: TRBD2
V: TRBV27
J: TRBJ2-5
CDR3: CASSLASGSWEETQYF
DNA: TGTGCCAGCAGTCTAGCCAGCGGGAGTTGGGAAGAGACCCAGTACTTC

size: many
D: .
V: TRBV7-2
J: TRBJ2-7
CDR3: CASTSEGFGSEQYF
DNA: TGTGCCAGCACTTCGGAGGGTTTTGGTTCCGAGCAGTACTTC

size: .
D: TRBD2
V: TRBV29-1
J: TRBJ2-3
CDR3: CGGTSQAMQYF
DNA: TGCGGGGGGACTAGCCAAGCTATGCAGTATTTT

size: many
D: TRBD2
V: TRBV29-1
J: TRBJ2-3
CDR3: CSVFLGTSRGQDTQYF
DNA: TGCAGCGTTTTCTTGGGGACTAGCCGGGGTCAAGATACGCAGTATTTT

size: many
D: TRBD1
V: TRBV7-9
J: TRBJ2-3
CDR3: CASSPGQGSTDTQYF
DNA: TGTGCCAGCAGCCCAGGACAGGGCAGCACAGATACGCAGTATTTT

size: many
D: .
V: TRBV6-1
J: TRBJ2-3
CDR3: CASSESRPAGTQYF
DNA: TGTGCCAGCAGTGAGAGCCGCCCGGCGGGTACGCAGTATTTT

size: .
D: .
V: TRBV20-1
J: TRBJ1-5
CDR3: CSALKWEGGNQPQHF
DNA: TGCAGTGCACTCAAATGGGAAGGGGGCAATCAGCCCCAGCATTTT

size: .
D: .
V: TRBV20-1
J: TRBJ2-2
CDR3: CSAPRFGRNTGELFF
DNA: TGCAGTGCTCCCCGGTTTGGTCGGAACACCGGGGAGCTGTTTTTT

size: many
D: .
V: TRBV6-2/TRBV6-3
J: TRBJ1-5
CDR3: CASSYLTQGDQPQHF
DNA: TGTGCCAGCAGTTACCTTACACAGGGCGATCAGCCCCAGCATTTT

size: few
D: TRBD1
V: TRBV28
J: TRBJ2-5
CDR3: CASSFRTGGSGTQYF
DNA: TGTGCCAGCAGTTTCCGGACAGGGGGTAGTGGGACCCAGTACTTC

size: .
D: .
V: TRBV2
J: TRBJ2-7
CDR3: CANGREPYEQYF
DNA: TGTGCCAACGGCCGGGAACCCTACGAGCAGTACTTC

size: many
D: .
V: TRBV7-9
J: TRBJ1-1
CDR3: CASSLNSYTEAFF
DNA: TGTGCCAGCAGCTTAAATAGTTACACTGAAGCTTTCTTT

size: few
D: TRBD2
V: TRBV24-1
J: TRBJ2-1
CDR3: CATSDASGGAGSYNEQFF
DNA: TGTGCCACCAGTGATGCTAGCGGGGGGGCCGGCTCCTACAATGAGCAGTTCTTC

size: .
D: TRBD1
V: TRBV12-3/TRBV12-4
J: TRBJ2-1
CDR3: CASSGRGQGFDNEQFF
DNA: TGTGCCAGCAGTGGCCGGGGACAGGGGTTCGACAATGAGCAGTTCTTC

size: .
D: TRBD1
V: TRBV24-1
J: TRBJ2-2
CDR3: CATSDEGQGRAGELFF
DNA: TGTGCCACCAGTGATGAGGGACAGGGGAGAGCCGGGGAGCTGTTTTTT

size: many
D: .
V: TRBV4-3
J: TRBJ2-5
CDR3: CASSQEMGGHETQYF
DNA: TGCGCCAGCAGCCAAGAGATGGGGGGTCACGAGACCCAGTACTTC

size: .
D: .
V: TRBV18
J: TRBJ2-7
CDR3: CASSPRGESLVHYEQYF
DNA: TGTGCCAGCTCACCCCGCGGGGAGTCCCTTGTTCACTACGAGCAGTACTTC

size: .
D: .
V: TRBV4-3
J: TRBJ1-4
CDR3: CASSRGWGSGEKLFF
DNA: TGCGCCAGCAGCCGAGGGTGGGGGTCGGGTGAAAAACTGTTTTTT

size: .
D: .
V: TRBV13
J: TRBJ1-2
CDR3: CASSLGPQGIYGYTF
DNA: TGTGCCAGCAGCTTAGGCCCGCAGGGTATCTATGGCTACACCTTC

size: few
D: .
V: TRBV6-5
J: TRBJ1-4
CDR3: CASSYSISIGREDEKLFF
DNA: TGTGCCAGCAGTTACTCGATCAGTATTGGCAGAGAGGATGAAAAACTGTTTTTT

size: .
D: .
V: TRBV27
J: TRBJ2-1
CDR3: CASSLRAPSSYNEQFF
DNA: TGTGCCAGCAGTTTAAGGGCGCCGAGCTCCTACAATGAGCAGTTCTTC

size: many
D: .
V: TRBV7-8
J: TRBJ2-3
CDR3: CASSLNSIVADTQYF
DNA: TGTGCCAGCAGCTTAAACAGCATCGTGGCAGATACGCAGTATTTT

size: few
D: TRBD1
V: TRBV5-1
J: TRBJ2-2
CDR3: CASSVDRGVTGELFF
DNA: TGCGCCAGCAGCGTCGACAGGGGGGTAACCGGGGAGCTGTTTTTT

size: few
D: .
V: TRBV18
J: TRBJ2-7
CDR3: CASSQSRGGYEQYF
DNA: TGTGCCAGCTCCCAAAGTAGAGGGGGCTACGAGCAGTACTTC

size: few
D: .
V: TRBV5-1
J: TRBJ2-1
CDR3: CASSVSVYTYNEQFF
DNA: TGCGCCAGCAGCGTATCAGTCTATACCTACAATGAGCAGTTCTTC

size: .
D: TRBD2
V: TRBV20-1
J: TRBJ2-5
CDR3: CSARSSGGWETQYF
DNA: TGCAGTGCTAGATCCAGCGGGGGGTGGGAGACCCAGTACTTC